Listed below are T cell receptor beta chains from one sample, sequenced in a study of T-cell reconstitution after alpha-beta-depleted transplantation in children. In TCRdb, the PCR reads were re-called with MiXCR into one record per CDR3 protein. This table holds some 600,000 distinct CDR3 sequences, approximately 12% found once. Source: PBMCs, mostly from graft donor cells, taken 360 days after TCRalphabeta/CD19-depleted stem cell transplant. These receptors were collected from a male patient aged 10-17 years who had a stem cell transplant for acute myeloid leukemia, so the T cells may come from the graft donor. CDR3s include the opening cysteine and the closing phenylalanine or tryptophan. Each record gives: J gene, clone size, V gene, D gene, CDR3 DNA, CDR3 protein. D genes are given only for firm matches. Clone size is stated in some rows and not others, as once, few, many or a class when expanded.

J gene: TRBJ2-3
clone size: few
V gene: TRBV4-2
D gene: -
CDR3 DNA: TGTGCCAGCAGCCAAGATCGGCCAGGCGGGTCCTTCACAGATACGCAGTATTTT
CDR3 protein: CASSQDRPGGSFTDTQYF

J gene: TRBJ2-3
clone size: few
V gene: TRBV7-2
D gene: -
CDR3 DNA: TGTGCCAGCAGCCCACCACTAGCAACAGATACGCAGTATTTT
CDR3 protein: CASSPPLATDTQYF

J gene: TRBJ1-6
clone size: many
V gene: TRBV28
D gene: TRBD1
CDR3 DNA: TGTGCCAGCAGCCGAAACCGACAGGGAAGCTCCTATAATTCACCCCTCCACTTT
CDR3 protein: CASSRNRQGSSYNSPLHF

J gene: TRBJ2-5
clone size: few
V gene: TRBV6-1
D gene: TRBD1
CDR3 DNA: TGTGCCAGCAGCCCTGACAGGGGGAGATGGGAGACCCAGTACTTC
CDR3 protein: CASSPDRGRWETQYF

J gene: TRBJ2-3
clone size: once
V gene: TRBV6-2/TRBV6-3
D gene: TRBD2
CDR3 DNA: TGTGCCAGCAGTTACTCGAGGGGAGAAGCGGGAGGGCCGAGGCAGTATTTT
CDR3 protein: CASSYSRGEAGGPRQYF

J gene: TRBJ2-1
clone size: few
V gene: TRBV6-2/TRBV6-3
D gene: -
CDR3 DNA: TGTGCCAGCAGTTACTTGGCTAGCCCATCAACCCTCAATGAGCAGTTCTTC
CDR3 protein: CASSYLASPSTLNEQFF

J gene: TRBJ2-2
clone size: few
V gene: TRBV10-3
D gene: TRBD1
CDR3 DNA: TGTGCCATCAGTGAAACAGGGGGCCCCGGGGAGCTGTTTTTT
CDR3 protein: CAISETGGPGELFF

J gene: TRBJ2-2
clone size: -
V gene: TRBV29-1
D gene: -
CDR3 DNA: TGCAGCGTTGTAGGGGAAGGGGCGAAGAACACCGGGGAGCTGTTTTTT
CDR3 protein: CSVVGEGAKNTGELFF

J gene: TRBJ2-3
clone size: once
V gene: TRBV20-1
D gene: TRBD2
CDR3 DNA: TGCAGTGCTACAAAACTAGCGGGAGGGCCGCCAGATACGCAGTATTTT
CDR3 protein: CSATKLAGGPPDTQYF

J gene: TRBJ1-4
clone size: few
V gene: TRBV28
D gene: -
CDR3 DNA: TGTGCCAGCAGCCCACCGGGATTTGCAAGTGAAAAACTGTTTTTT
CDR3 protein: CASSPPGFASEKLFF